Listed here are 26 T cell receptor beta chains from one sample, sequenced in a study of T cell responses to AZD1222 COVID-19 vaccine. This table comes from immunoSEQ multiplex PCR, and its TCRdb copy is limited to in-frame clones, with some not included. The sample records about 110,000 clones, nearly 90% being singletons. Sample: peripheral blood, taken on day 0 of AZD1222 vaccination. These receptors all come from an adult in good health.

The chain links TRBV4-2 to TRBJ2-7; D unresolved. CDR1 and CDR2 (germline): LGHNA, YNFKEQ. Between the trimmed V and J ends, which lost 1 base and 7 bases, there was a span of 14 bases. The CDR3 length is 14 residues. The CDR3 nucleotides are TGTGCCAGCAGCCAAGTTCTTACGCCGAGGGAGCAGTACTTC. Amino acids: CASSQVLTPREQYF.

The chain carries TRBV7-2 and TRBJ1-2; 11 bases are a match to TRBD1. The CDR3 has 14 amino acids. The junction had 5 bases not matched to a gene; V was cut back by 5 bases and J by 6 bases. The V gene's germline CDR1 is SGHTA and CDR2 FQGNSA. The CDR3 region has the DNA TGTGCCAGCAGCGGACAGGGGGCGAGGGATGGCTACACCTTC. This translates into CASSGQGARDGYTF. The variable domain in full, completed from reference TRBV7-2 and TRBJ1-2, reads GAGVSQSPSNKVTEKGKDVELRCDPISGHTALYWYRQSLGQGLEFLIYFQGNSAPDKSGLPSDRFSAERTGGSVSTLTIQRTQQEDSAVYLCASSGQGARDGYTFGSGTRLTVV.

The CDR3 spells CASSLIAGPDNEQFF. The CDR3 DNA reads TGTGCCAGCAGCTTAATAGCGGGCCCTGACAATGAGCAGTTCTTC. The chain uses TRBV7-2 and TRBJ2-1; 7 bases agree with TRBD2. CDR1 is SGHTA, CDR2 FQGNSA, per germline. V gave up 2 bases and J gave up 5 bases; unmatched junction bases: 6. The CDR3 is 15 residues long.

V is TRBV7-9 and J is TRBJ2-5; 7 positions match TRBD2. This CDR3 has 13 amino acids. V lost 2 bases and J lost 5; bases outside the gene matches: 2. Germline V lookup: CDR1 SEHNR, CDR2 FQNEAQ (reference sequence). CDR3 bases: TGTGCCAGCAGCTTAAGGGAGGGGGAGACCCAGTACTTC. It codes for CASSLREGETQYF.

The gene calls are TRBV11-1 and TRBJ1-2; 7 nucleotides align to TRBD1. Per germline, CDR1 SGHAT and CDR2 FQDESV (reference sequence). V lost 5 bases to trimming and J lost 7 bases; unmatched junction nucleotides: 7. The CDR3 is made up of 13 amino acids. The CDR3 bases are TGTGCCAGCAGCCCCAGACAGGGTGGTGGCTACACCTTC. It specifies CASSPRQGGGYTF.

The J gene is TRBJ1-5, the V gene TRBV6-5; no clear D gene. The V gene's germline CDR1 is MNHEY and CDR2 SVGAGI. Trimming stripped 6 bases from V and 3 bases from J, with 12 bases between. The CDR3 totals 14 residues. Written as DNA, the CDR3 is TGTGCCAGCAGCACGGAGAAGGCCAATCAGCCCCAGCATTTT. Its translation: CASSTEKANQPQHF.

The V and J genes are TRBV19 and TRBJ1-1; no clear D gene. Trimming took 3 bases from V and 0 from J, leaving 8 bases between them. Germline CDR1 is LNHDA and CDR2 is SQIVND (reference sequence). This CDR3 region has 14 residues. The CDR3 nucleotides read TGTGCCAGTAGTATCGGTTTGGTGAACACTGAAGCTTTCTTT. This codes for CASSIGLVNTEAFF.

The chain couples TRBV5-1 to TRBJ1-3; D is unresolved. This CDR3 has 14 residues. CDR1 is SGHRS, CDR2 YFSETQ, per germline. Trimming took off 0 bases at V and 2 bases at J, with 6 bases between the two ends. CDR3 residues: CASSLDFTGNTIYF. DNA for the CDR3: TGCGCCAGCAGCTTGGACTTCACTGGAAACACCATATATTTT.

The V gene is TRBV10-1, the J gene TRBJ2-3; the D gene is possibly TRBD2 (6 bases). The germline CDR1 and CDR2 sequences are WNHNN and SYGVQD (reference sequence). V lost 10 bases and J 5 bases, leaving 13 bases between the germline ends. The CDR3 runs to 12 residues. The CDR3 coding sequence is TGCGCCAAGGGGTCCGGGGGAGATACGCAGTATTTT. Protein sequence: CAKGSGGDTQYF.

V and J are TRBV2 and TRBJ1-3; no firm D call. Deletions cut 1 base from V and 0 bases from J, with 7 bases between. CDR1 and CDR2 from the germline V gene are SNHLY and FYNNEI. The CDR3 length is 15 residues. DNA for the CDR3: TGTGCCAGCAGTGAAGGTTTGGGCTCTGGAAACACCATATATTTT. Amino acids: CASSEGLGSGNTIYF. The variable domain in full, completed from reference TRBV2 and TRBJ1-3, reads EPEVTQTPSHQVTQMGQEVILRCVPISNHLYFYWYRQILGQKVEFLVSFYNNEISEKSEIFDDQFSVERPDGSNFTLKIRSTKLEDSAMYFCASSEGLGSGNTIYFGEGSWLTVV.

The genes are TRBV3-1 (or the pseudogene TRBV3-2) and TRBJ2-3; D uncertain. Looked up from germline, CDR1 is LGHDT and CDR2 is YNNKEL (reference sequence). The CDR3 extends over 14 amino acids. V was trimmed by 4 bases and J by 1 base, leaving 9 bases between them. The CDR3 is CASSPDPGTDTQYF. In DNA form, the CDR3 reads TGTGCCAGCAGCCCTGATCCTGGCACAGATACGCAGTATTTT.

This chain joins TRBV7-8 and TRBJ2-5, with TRBD1 as a possible D gene (5 bases). The CDR3 extends over 15 amino acids. Germline CDR1 reads SGHVS; CDR2 reads FQNEAQ. V was clipped by 5 bases and J by 3 bases, with 16 bases between them. CDR3 in amino acids: CASSRYQGQEETQYF. DNA of the CDR3: TGTGCCAGCAGCCGTTATCAGGGTCAAGAAGAGACCCAGTACTTC. Drawing the rest from reference TRBV7-8 and TRBJ2-5, the complete variable domain is GAGVSQSPRYKVAKRGQDVALRCDPISGHVSLFWYQQALGQGPEFLTYFQNEAQLDKSGLPSDRFFAERPEGSVSTLKIQRTQQEDSAVYLCASSRYQGQEETQYFGPGTRLLVL.

This clone came up once. The CDR3 protein is CASSQGTGTDTQYF. For the CDR3, the DNA is TGCGCCAGCAGCCAGGGAACGGGCACAGATACGCAGTATTTT. The V call is TRBV4-1, the J call TRBJ2-3; D is unclear. Per germline, CDR1 MGHRA and CDR2 YSYEKL. This CDR3 has 14 residues. V was trimmed by 3 bases and J by 1 base, leaving 8 bases between them.

The chain employs TRBV7-6 and TRBJ2-3, with TRBD2 matching 11 bases. This CDR3 region has 18 residues. The V gene end was trimmed by 1 base and the J gene end by 2 bases; junction bases not matched to a gene: 8. The germline V gene has CDR1 SGHVS and CDR2 FNYEAQ. The CDR3 region is CASSLGLAGGALTDTQYF. The CDR3, as DNA: TGTGCCAGCAGCTTAGGGCTAGCGGGGGGAGCTCTCACAGATACGCAGTATTTT. Together with reference TRBV7-6 and TRBJ2-3, the CDR3 gives the full variable domain: GAGVSQSPRYKVTKRGQDVALRCDPISGHVSLYWYRQALGQGPEFLTYFNYEAQQDKSGLPNDRFSAERPEGSISTLTIQRTEQRDSAMYRCASSLGLAGGALTDTQYFGPGTRLTVL.

V and J are TRBV18 and TRBJ2-5; TRBD2 aligns across 11 bases. The length of the CDR3 is 15 residues. Trimming cost V 5 bases and J 5 bases; bases outside gene matches: 7. Germline values: CDR1 KGHSH, CDR2 LQKENI. DNA of the CDR3: TGTGCCAGCTCAACACTAGCGGGAGAGGCGGAGACCCAGTACTTC. It is translated as CASSTLAGEAETQYF.

V gene TRBV5-1 combines with J gene TRBJ1-1; D not certain. Trimming cost V 0 bases and J 3 bases, with 6 bases left between them. CDR1 and CDR2 (germline): SGHRS, YFSETQ. The CDR3 loop spans 13 amino acids. The CDR3 reads CASSLESYTEAFF. The CDR3 DNA sequence: TGCGCCAGCAGCTTGGAATCGTACACTGAAGCTTTCTTT.

V gene TRBV28 combines with J gene TRBJ2-7, with D possibly called TRBD1 or TRBD2 (7 bases each). Deletions cut 2 bases from V and 1 base from J, with 15 bases between. Germline-derived CDR1 and CDR2 are MDHEN and SYDVKM. The CDR3 runs 16 residues. DNA for the CDR3: TGTGCCAGCAGTTTAATTCGGCAGGGGGGGTCCTACGAGCAGTACTTC. Amino acids: CASSLIRQGGSYEQYF.

The chain links TRBV7-9 to TRBJ2-7; 8 bases agree with TRBD2. This CDR3 has 13 amino acids. V was clipped by 5 bases and J by 7 bases; unmatched bases: 7. Germline values: CDR1 SEHNR, CDR2 FQNEAQ (reference sequence). CDR3 in DNA: TGTGCCAGCAGCAAGCAGGGACTAGAAGAGCAGTACTTC. Translated: CASSKQGLEEQYF.

This chain links TRBV4-2 with TRBJ1-1, with D possibly being TRBD1 (5 bases). CDR1 is LGHNA, CDR2 YNFKEQ, per germline. V lost 5 bases, J lost 3 bases, and 7 bases lay in between. The CDR3 has 12 residues. Here the CDR3 reads CASSTQDTEAFF. The CDR3 DNA reads as TGTGCCAGCAGCACACAGGACACTGAAGCTTTCTTT.

This sequence joins TRBV28 and TRBJ1-1; 9 bases fit TRBD1. Per the germline V gene, CDR1 is MDHEN and CDR2 is SYDVKM. The CDR3 extends over 15 amino acids. The junction had 4 bases not matched to a gene; V was cut back by 5 bases and J by 0 bases. This CDR3 is CASSPNRGLNTEAFF. In DNA, the CDR3 is TGTGCCAGCAGTCCGAACAGGGGGCTGAACACTGAAGCTTTCTTT.

The rearrangement links TRBV9 to TRBJ1-3, with TRBD1 as a possible D gene (5 bases). Trimming pared 0 bases from V and 4 bases from J, leaving 14 bases between. Germline loops: CDR1 SGDLS, CDR2 YYNGEE. There are 16 residues in the CDR3. The CDR3 bases are TGTGCCAGCAGCGTAGGCCCAGGGACGGGAGGAAACACCATATATTTT. It codes for CASSVGPGTGGNTIYF.

V usage is TRBV5-1 and J usage is TRBJ2-7; possible D gene TRBD2, 6 bases. Looked up from germline, CDR1 is SGHRS and CDR2 is YFSETQ. V gave up 0 bases and J gave up 0 bases, with 10 bases separating them. The CDR3 has 15 amino acids. CDR3 bases: TGCGCCAGCAGCTTGGAGGCGGGGAGCTCCTACGAGCAGTACTTC. It yields the protein CASSLEAGSSYEQYF.

The gene calls are TRBV27 and TRBJ1-1; D remains unclear. CDR1 MNHEY and CDR2 SMNVEV come from the germline V gene (reference sequence). Trimming left V 3 bases short and J 3 bases short, with 14 bases between. This CDR3 contains 15 residues. As DNA, the CDR3 is TGTGCCAGCAGTTTTTCAAGAGGTTTGCACACTGAAGCTTTCTTT. Translated, it gives CASSFSRGLHTEAFF.

This chain links TRBV28 with TRBJ1-5; a weak D match, TRBD1 (6 bases). CDR1 and CDR2 (germline): MDHEN, SYDVKM. The CDR3 contains 12 residues. Trimming took off 10 bases at V and 3 bases at J, with 10 bases between the two ends. The CDR3 here is CATGGPNQPQHF. DNA of the CDR3: TGTGCCACTGGGGGCCCCAATCAGCCCCAGCATTTT.

The rearrangement uses TRBV29-1 and TRBJ2-7; 11 bases align to TRBD1. The CDR3 extends over 19 amino acids. With 6 bases clipped from V and 13 bases from J, the junction kept 32 bases outside the gene matches. Per germline, CDR1 SQVTM and CDR2 ANQGSEA. The CDR3 nucleotides read TGCAGCGTCAAAAGGGACAGGGGGTCATTCACCCGGAGCGTCGGGGTGGAATACTTC. Translation gives CSVKRDRGSFTRSVGVEYF.

This clone was detected once. The rearrangement joins TRBV7-2 to TRBJ2-7; D call uncertain. The CDR3 contains 13 residues. CDR1 and CDR2 (germline): SGHTA, FQGNSA. V lost 1 base and J 1 base, leaving 5 bases between the germline ends. CDR3 DNA: TGTGCCAGCAGCTTAGAACAGTCCTACGAGCAGTACTTC. Translating gives CASSLEQSYEQYF. The full variable domain, completed using reference TRBV7-2 and TRBJ2-7, is GAGVSQSPSNKVTEKGKDVELRCDPISGHTALYWYRQSLGQGLEFLIYFQGNSAPDKSGLPSDRFSAERTGGSVSTLTIQRTQQEDSAVYLCASSLEQSYEQYFGPGTRLTVT.